The T cell receptor (beta chain) described here comes from a study of response to subunit inactivated influenza vaccine. Notes on the study in general: There was a suggestion from the authors that each seasonal influenza vaccination recruits few new T cells.

TCRdb re-called the RT-PCR reads with MiXCR, one entry per CDR3 protein. The table lists a few hundred thousand distinct CDR3 sequences, roughly 9.8% of them singletons. As concerns this clonotype: The antigen is unknown.

V lost 6 bases, J lost 0 bases, and 6 bases lay in between. CDR3 length: 14 residues. Germline assignment: CDR1 MNHEY and CDR2 SMNVEV (reference sequence). The specimen was PBMCs from blood, collected about 6 weeks after vaccination. The clonotype comes from a man aged 50 to 60 who received an inactivated influenza vaccine. The V and J genes are TRBV27 and TRBJ2-6, with unresolved D. The chain's CDR3 is CASRQVSGANVLTF. CDR3 bases: TGTGCCAGCAGGCAGGTCTCTGGGGCCAACGTCCTGACTTTC. Supplemented by reference TRBV27 and TRBJ2-6, the full variable domain reads EAQVTQNPRYLITVTGKKLTVTCSQNMNHEYMSWYRQDPGLGLRQIYYSMNVEVTDKGDVPEGYKVSRKEKRNFPLILESPSPNQTSLYFCASRQVSGANVLTFGAGSRLTVL.